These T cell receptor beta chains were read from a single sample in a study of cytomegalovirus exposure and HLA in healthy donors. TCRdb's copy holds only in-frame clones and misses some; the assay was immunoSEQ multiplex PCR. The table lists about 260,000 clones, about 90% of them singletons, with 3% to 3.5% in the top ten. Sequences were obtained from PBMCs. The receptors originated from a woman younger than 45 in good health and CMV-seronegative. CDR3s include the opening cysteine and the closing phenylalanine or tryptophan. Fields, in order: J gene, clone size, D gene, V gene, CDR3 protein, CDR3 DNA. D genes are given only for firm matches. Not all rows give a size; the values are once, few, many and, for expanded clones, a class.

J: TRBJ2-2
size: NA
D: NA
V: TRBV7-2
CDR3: CASSLAFGAHGELFF
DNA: TGTGCCAGCAGCTTAGCGTTCGGGGCTCACGGGGAGCTGTTTTTT

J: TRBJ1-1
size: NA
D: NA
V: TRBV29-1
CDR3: CSVGVGLQSTEAFF
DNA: TGCAGCGTTGGGGTAGGGCTCCAGAGTACTGAAGCTTTCTTT

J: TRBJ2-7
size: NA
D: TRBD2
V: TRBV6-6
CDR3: CASRQTLAGLYEQYF
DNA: TGTGCCAGCAGACAGACTCTAGCGGGGCTGTACGAGCAGTACTTC

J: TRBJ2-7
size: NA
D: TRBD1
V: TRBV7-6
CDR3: CASSLQPISAGGYEQYF
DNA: TGTGCCAGCAGCTTACAACCCATTTCTGCAGGGGGATACGAGCAGTACTTC

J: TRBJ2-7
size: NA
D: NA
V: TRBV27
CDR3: CASGLATYEQYF
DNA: TGTGCCAGCGGCCTCGCAACCTACGAGCAGTACTTC

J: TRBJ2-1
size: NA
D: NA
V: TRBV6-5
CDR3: CASRQQGGSYNEQFF
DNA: TGTGCCAGCAGACAACAGGGTGGGTCCTACAATGAGCAGTTCTTC

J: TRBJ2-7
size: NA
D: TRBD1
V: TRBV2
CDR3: CASSERTGGRRQYF
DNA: TGTGCCAGCAGTGAAAGGACAGGGGGTCGTCGGCAGTACTTC

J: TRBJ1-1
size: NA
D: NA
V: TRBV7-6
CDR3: CASSLMGAASPGAFF
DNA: TGTGCCAGCAGCTTGATGGGGGCCGCAAGTCCCGGAGCTTTCTTT

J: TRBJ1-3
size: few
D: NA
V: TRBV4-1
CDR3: CASSRIEGSGNTIYF
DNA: TGCGCCAGCAGCCGAATCGAGGGGTCTGGAAACACCATATATTTT

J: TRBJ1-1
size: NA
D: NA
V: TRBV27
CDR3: CASNKQGLKTEAFF
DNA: TGTGCCAGCAATAAACAGGGCCTTAAAACTGAAGCTTTCTTT

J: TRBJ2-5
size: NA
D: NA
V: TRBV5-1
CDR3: CASSLAVRGLGETQYF
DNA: TGCGCCAGCAGCTTGGCCGTACGAGGGCTTGGAGAGACCCAGTACTTC

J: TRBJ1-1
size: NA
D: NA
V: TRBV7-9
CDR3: CASSLARAGTEAFF
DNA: TGTGCCAGCAGCTTAGCCAGGGCAGGGACTGAAGCTTTCTTT

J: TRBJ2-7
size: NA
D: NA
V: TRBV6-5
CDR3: CASSYSGRAYEQYF
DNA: TGTGCCAGCAGTTACTCGGGCCGAGCCTACGAGCAGTACTTC

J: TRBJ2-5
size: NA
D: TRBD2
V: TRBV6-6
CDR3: CASSTSGRPETQYF
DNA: TGTGCCAGTTCGACTAGCGGGAGACCGGAGACCCAGTACTTC

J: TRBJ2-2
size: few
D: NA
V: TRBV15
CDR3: CATSVYDAGELFF
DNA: TGTGCCACCAGCGTCTACGATGCCGGGGAGCTGTTTTTT

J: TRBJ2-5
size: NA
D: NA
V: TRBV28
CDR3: CASRNKETQYF
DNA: TGTGCCAGCAGAAATAAAGAGACCCAGTACTTC

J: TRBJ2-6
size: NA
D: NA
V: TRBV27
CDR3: CASSAHSGANVLTF
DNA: TGTGCCAGCAGCGCCCACTCTGGGGCCAACGTCCTGACTTTC

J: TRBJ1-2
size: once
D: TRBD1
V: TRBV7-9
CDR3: CASSLAQGAVYGYTF
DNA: TGTGCCAGCAGCTTAGCCCAGGGGGCGGTCTATGGCTACACCTTC

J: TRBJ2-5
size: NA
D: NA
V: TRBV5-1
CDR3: CASSLDSRETQYF
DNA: TGCGCCAGCAGCTTGGACAGCCGGGAGACCCAGTACTTC

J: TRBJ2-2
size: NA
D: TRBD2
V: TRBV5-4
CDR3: CASSFGTSVNTGELFF
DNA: TGTGCCAGCAGCTTCGGCACTAGCGTGAACACCGGGGAGCTGTTTTTT

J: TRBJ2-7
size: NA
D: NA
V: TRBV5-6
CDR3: CASSLVLSSYEQYF
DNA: TGTGCCAGCAGCTTGGTACTATCCTCCTACGAGCAGTACTTC

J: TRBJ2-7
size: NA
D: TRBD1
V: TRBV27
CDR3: CASSPGTGIHEQYF
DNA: TGTGCCAGCAGCCCCGGGACAGGGATCCACGAGCAGTACTTC

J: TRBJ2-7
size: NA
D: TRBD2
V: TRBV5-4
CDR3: CASRTDAGAPREQYF
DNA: TGTGCCAGCAGGACCGATGCGGGAGCCCCGAGGGAGCAGTACTTC

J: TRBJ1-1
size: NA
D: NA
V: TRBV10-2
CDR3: CASSPRTSNTEAFF
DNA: TGCGCCAGCAGTCCACGGACCTCGAACACTGAAGCTTTCTTT

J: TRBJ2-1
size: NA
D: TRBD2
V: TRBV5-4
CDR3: CASRLAEPYNEQFF
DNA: TGTGCCAGTCGACTAGCGGAGCCGTACAATGAGCAGTTCTTC

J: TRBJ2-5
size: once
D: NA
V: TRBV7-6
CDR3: CASSQSIGRETQYF
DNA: TGTGCCAGCAGCCAAAGCATAGGGAGGGAGACCCAGTACTTC

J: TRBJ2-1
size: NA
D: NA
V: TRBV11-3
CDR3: CASSLGSSSYNEQFF
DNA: TGTGCCAGCAGCTTAGGATCCAGCTCCTACAATGAGCAGTTCTTC

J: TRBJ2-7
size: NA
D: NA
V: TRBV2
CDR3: CASGGLLNYEQYF
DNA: TGTGCCAGCGGGGGGTTGTTAAACTACGAGCAGTACTTC

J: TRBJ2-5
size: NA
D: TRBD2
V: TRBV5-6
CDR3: CASSFEEREGQETQYF
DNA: TGTGCCAGCAGCTTTGAAGAGCGGGAGGGCCAAGAGACCCAGTACTTC

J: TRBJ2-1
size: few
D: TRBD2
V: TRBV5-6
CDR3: CASSLRREGLNEQFF
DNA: TGTGCCAGCAGCTTGAGACGGGAGGGCCTCAATGAGCAGTTCTTC

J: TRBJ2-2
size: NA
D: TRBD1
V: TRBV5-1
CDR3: CASSGTGVAGELFF
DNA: TGCGCCAGCTCCGGGACAGGGGTGGCCGGGGAGCTGTTTTTT

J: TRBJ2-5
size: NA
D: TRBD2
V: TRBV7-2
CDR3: CASSPSGPQETQYF
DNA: TGTGCCAGCAGCCCTAGCGGGCCTCAAGAGACCCAGTACTTC

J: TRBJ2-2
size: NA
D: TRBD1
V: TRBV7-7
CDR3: CASSSSHRGQMDTGELFF
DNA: TGTGCCAGCAGCTCCTCTCATCGGGGACAGATGGACACCGGGGAGCTGTTTTTT

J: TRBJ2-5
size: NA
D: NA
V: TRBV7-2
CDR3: CASSQLSSERTQYF
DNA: TGTGCCAGCAGCCAACTGTCTAGTGAGAGGACCCAGTACTTC

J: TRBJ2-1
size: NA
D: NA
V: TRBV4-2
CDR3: CASSQETGRNNEQFF
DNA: TGTGCCAGCAGCCAAGAGACCGGACGAAACAATGAGCAGTTCTTC

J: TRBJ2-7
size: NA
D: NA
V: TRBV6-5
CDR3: CASIFPFSYEQYF
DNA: TGTGCCAGCATTTTTCCCTTCTCCTACGAGCAGTACTTC

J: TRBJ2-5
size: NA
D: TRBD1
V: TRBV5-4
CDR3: CASSWTGQGETQYF
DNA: TGTGCCAGCAGCTGGACGGGACAGGGCGAGACCCAGTACTTC

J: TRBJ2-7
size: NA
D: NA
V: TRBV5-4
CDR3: CASSSDGPTEQYF
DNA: TGTGCCAGCAGCTCCGACGGACCTACGGAGCAGTACTTC

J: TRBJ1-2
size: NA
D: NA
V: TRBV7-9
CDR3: CASSLQQGVYGYTF
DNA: TGTGCCAGCAGCTTACAACAGGGAGTATATGGCTACACCTTC

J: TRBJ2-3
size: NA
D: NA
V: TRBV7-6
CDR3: CASSLTAGADTQYF
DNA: TGTGCCAGCAGCTTAACTGCAGGGGCAGATACGCAGTATTTT

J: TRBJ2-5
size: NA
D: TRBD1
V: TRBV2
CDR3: CASSDDRVGTQYF
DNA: TGTGCCAGCAGTGATGACAGGGTAGGGACCCAGTACTTC

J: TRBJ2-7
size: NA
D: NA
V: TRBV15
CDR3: CATSRAATWIDSGHYEQYF
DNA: TGTGCCACCAGCAGAGCGGCGACGTGGATTGATAGCGGACACTACGAGCAGTACTTC

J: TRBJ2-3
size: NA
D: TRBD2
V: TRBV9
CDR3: CASSPRGGEFADTQYF
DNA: TGTGCCAGCAGCCCCCGGGGGGGCGAATTTGCAGATACGCAGTATTTT

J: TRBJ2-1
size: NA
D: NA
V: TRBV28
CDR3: CASSTQGPSGFF
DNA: TGTGCCAGCAGTACCCAAGGGCCCAGCGGGTTCTTC

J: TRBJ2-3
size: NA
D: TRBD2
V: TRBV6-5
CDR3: CASSSSGRAGPDTQYF
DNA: TGTGCCAGCAGTTCCAGCGGGAGGGCTGGTCCTGATACGCAGTATTTT

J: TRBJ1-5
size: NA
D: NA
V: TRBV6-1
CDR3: CASGRQPQHF
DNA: TGTGCCAGCGGACGGCAGCCCCAGCATTTT

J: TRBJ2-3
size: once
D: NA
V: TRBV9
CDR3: CASSEPEGTGDTQYF
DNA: TGTGCCAGCAGCGAACCCGAAGGGACCGGGGATACGCAGTATTTT

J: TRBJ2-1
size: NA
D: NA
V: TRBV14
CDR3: CASRETGRGDNEQFF
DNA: TGTGCCAGCAGGGAGACAGGGCGGGGGGACAATGAGCAGTTCTTC

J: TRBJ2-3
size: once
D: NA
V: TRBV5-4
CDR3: CASSQGPDTQYF
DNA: TGTGCCAGCAGCCAAGGACCAGATACGCAGTATTTT

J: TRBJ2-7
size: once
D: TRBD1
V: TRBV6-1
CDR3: CAGSDQQGPYEQYF
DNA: TGTGCCGGCAGTGACCAACAGGGGCCTTACGAGCAGTACTTC

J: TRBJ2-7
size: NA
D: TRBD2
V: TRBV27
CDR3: CASSWTSGTYEQYF
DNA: TGTGCCAGCAGTTGGACTAGCGGGACCTACGAGCAGTACTTC

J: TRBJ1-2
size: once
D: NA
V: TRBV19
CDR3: CASSMGWASHYGYTF
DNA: TGTGCCAGTAGTATGGGGTGGGCATCCCACTATGGCTACACCTTC

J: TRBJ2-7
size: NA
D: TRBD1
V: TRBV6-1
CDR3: CASNPGQGASYEQYF
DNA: TGTGCCAGCAACCCGGGACAGGGGGCCTCCTACGAGCAGTACTTC

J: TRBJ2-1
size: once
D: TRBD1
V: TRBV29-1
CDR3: CSARGDRGPYNEQFF
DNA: TGCAGCGCGAGGGGGGACAGGGGACCCTACAATGAGCAGTTCTTC

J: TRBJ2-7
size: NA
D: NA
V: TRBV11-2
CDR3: CASSLDGNPYEQYF
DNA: TGTGCCAGCAGCTTAGATGGTAACCCCTACGAGCAGTACTTC

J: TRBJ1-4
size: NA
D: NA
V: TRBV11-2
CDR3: CASTGNEKLFF
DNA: TGTGCCAGTACTGGAAATGAAAAACTGTTTTTT

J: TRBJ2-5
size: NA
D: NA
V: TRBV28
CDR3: CASSYIRATGQETQYF
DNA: TGTGCCAGCAGTTATATCAGGGCGACTGGTCAGGAGACCCAGTACTTC

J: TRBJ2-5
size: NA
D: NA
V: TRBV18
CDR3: CASSPQRTGQETQYF
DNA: TGTGCCAGCTCACCACAACGAACGGGGCAAGAGACCCAGTACTTC

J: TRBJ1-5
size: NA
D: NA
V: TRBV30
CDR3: CAWSVHASNQPQHF
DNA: TGTGCCTGGAGTGTACACGCTAGCAATCAGCCCCAGCATTTT